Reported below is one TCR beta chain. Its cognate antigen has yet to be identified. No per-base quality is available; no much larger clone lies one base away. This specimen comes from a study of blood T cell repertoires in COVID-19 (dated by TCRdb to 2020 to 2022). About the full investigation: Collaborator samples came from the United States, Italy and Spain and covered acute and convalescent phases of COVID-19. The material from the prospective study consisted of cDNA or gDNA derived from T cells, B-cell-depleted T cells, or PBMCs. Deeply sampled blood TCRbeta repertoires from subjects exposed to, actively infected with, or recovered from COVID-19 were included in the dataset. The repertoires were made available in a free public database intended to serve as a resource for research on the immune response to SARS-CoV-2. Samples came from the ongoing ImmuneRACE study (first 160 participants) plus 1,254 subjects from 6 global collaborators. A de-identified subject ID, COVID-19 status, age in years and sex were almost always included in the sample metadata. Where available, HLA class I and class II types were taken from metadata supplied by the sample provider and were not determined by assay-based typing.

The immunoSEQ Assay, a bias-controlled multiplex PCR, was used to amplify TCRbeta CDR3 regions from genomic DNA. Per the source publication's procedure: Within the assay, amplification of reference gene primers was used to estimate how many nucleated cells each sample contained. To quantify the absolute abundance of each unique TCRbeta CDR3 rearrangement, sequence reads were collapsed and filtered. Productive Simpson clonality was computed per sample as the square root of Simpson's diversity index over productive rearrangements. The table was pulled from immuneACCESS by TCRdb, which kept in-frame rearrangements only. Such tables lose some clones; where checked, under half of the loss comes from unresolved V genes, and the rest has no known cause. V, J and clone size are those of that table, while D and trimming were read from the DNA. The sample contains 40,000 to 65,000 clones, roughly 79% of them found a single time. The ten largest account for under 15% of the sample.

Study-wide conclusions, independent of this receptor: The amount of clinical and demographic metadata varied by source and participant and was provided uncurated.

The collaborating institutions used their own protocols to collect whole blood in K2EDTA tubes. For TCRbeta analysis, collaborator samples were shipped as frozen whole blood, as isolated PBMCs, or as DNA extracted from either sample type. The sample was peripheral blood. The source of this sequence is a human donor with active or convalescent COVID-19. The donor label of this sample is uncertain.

In nucleotide form, the sequence is TGTGCCAGCAGCCAAGATTTACAGGGGGCCAGAGGCTACACCTTC. Translated, this is CASSQDLQGARGYTF. The chain uses TRBV3-1 (or the pseudogene TRBV3-2) and TRBJ1-2; 9 central nucleotides agree with TRBD1. The CDR3 measures 15 amino acids from cysteine to phenylalanine. The CDR3 DNA has 45 bases and is translated from base 1. V lost 0 bases and J lost 8 bases, and the count of bases not matched to a germline gene is 7. The germline V gene encodes CDR1 LGHDT and CDR2 YNNKEL (reference sequence).